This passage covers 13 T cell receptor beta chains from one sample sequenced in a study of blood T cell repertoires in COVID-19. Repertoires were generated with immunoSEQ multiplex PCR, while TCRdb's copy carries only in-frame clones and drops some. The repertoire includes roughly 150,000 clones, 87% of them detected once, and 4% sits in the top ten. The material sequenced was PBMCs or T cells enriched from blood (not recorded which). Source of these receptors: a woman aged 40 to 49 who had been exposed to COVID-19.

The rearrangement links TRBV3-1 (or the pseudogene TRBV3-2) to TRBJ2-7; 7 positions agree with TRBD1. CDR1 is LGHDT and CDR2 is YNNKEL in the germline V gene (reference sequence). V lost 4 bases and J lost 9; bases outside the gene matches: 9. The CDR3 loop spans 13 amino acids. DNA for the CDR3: TGTGCCAGCAGCCGCGGTGAGGGGGCCGCGCAGTACTTC. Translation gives CASSRGEGAAQYF.

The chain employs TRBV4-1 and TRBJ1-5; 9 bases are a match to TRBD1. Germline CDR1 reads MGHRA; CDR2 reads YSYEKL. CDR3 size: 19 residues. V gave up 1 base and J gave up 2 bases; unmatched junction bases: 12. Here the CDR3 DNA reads TGCGCCAGCAGCCAAGGGCCGGGACAGGGAAGGGGAGGCAATCAGCCCCAGCATTTT. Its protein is CASSQGPGQGRGGNQPQHF.

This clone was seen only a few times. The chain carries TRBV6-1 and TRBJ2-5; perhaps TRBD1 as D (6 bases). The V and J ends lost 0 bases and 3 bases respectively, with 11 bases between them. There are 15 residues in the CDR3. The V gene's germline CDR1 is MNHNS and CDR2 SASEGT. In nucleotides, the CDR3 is TGTGCCAGCAGTGAAGCGTGGGGGCGAGAAGAGACCCAGTACTTC. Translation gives CASSEAWGREETQYF.

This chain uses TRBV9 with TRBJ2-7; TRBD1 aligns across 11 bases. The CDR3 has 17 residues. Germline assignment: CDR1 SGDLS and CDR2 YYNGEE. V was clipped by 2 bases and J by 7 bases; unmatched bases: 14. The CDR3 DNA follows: TGTGCCAGCAGCGTTACGGCTACTGGACAGGGGGCGGGGGAGCAGTACTTC. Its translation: CASSVTATGQGAGEQYF.

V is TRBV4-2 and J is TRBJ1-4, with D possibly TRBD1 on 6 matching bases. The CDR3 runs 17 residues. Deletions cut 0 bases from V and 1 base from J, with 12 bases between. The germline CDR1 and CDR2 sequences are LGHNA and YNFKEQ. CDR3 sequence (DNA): TGTGCCAGCAGCCAAGAAGATCAGGGGTTAACTAATGAAAAACTGTTTTTT. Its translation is CASSQEDQGLTNEKLFF.

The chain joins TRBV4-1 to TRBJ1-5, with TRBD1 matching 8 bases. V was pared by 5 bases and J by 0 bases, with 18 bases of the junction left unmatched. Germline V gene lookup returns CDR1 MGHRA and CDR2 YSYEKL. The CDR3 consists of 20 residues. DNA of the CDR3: TGCGCCAGCAGCAGCTCCCAATATGACCGACAGGGGTATAGCAATCAGCCCCAGCATTTT. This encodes CASSSSQYDRQGYSNQPQHF.

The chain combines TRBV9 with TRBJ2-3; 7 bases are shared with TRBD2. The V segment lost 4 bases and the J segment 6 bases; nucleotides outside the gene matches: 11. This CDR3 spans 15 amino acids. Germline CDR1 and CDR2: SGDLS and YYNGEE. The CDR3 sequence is CASSPRLALLDTQYF. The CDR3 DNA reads TGTGCCAGCAGCCCTAGACTAGCCTTGCTGGATACGCAGTATTTT.

CDR3 nucleotide sequence: TGTGCCAGCAGTTTAGAGCCCCCGGGAGCCGGGGAGCTGTTTTTT. Protein sequence: CASSLEPPGAGELFF. This chain connects TRBV27 to TRBJ2-2, with D possibly being TRBD2 (6 bases). Trimming took off 2 bases at V and 6 bases at J, with 13 bases between the two ends. This CDR3 is built from 15 residues. Germline assignment: CDR1 MNHEY and CDR2 SMNVEV (reference sequence).

The CDR3 reads CASSRGNTIYF. As DNA, the CDR3 is TGCGCCAGCAGCCGTGGAAACACCATATATTTT. This chain connects TRBV5-1 to TRBJ1-3; D is undetermined. CDR1 and CDR2 from the germline V gene are SGHRS and YFSETQ. V lost 4 bases, J lost 3 bases, and 2 bases lay in between. The CDR3 covers 11 residues. Full variable domain (rest looked up from reference TRBV5-1 and TRBJ1-3): KAGVTQTPRYLIKTRGQQVTLSCSPISGHRSVSWYQQTPGQGLQFLFEYFSETQRNKGNFPGRFSGRQFSNSRSEMNVSTLELGDSALYLCASSRGNTIYFGEGSWLTVV.

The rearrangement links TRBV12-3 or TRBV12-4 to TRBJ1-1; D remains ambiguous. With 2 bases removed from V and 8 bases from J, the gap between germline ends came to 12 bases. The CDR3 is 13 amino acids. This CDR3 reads CASSLQRGTEAFF. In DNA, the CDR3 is TGTGCCAGCAGTTTACAGCGGGGTACGGAAGCTTTCTTT.

For the CDR3, the DNA is TGCGCCAGCAGGTCCTACCCGTTTGTCCAGCCCCAGCATTTT. Protein: CASRSYPFVQPQHF. The V call is TRBV23-1, the J call TRBJ1-5; no reliable D call. TRBV23-1 is filed as an ORF, its function uncertain. This CDR3 is built from 14 residues. Deletions cut 6 bases from V and 7 bases from J, with 16 bases between.

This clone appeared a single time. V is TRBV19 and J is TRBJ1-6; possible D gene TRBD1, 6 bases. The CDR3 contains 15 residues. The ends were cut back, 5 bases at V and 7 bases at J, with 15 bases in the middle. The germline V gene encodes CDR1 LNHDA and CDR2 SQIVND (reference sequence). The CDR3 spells CASSDGSGANSPLHF. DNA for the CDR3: TGTGCCAGTAGTGACGGTTCAGGGGCCAATTCACCCCTCCACTTT.

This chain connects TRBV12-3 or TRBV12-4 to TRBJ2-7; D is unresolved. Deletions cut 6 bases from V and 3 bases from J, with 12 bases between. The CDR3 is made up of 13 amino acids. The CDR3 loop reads CASSPHSNYEQYF. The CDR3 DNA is TGTGCCAGCAGCCCACACAGTAACTACGAGCAGTACTTC.